A single T cell receptor (beta chain) is shown here with its context. The junction departs from germline at one end; a sequencing error may be responsible. This sample stems from a study of OX40 agonist ivuxolimab in advanced cancers. The overall study: At approximately 83% male, the cohort had a mean age of approximately 60 years, ranging from roughly 23 to 80.

The method was immunoSEQ multiplex PCR; TCRdb's version includes in-frame clones alone and lacks a portion of them. The sample has approximately 33,000 clones; about nine tenths are singletons. Germline V CDR1 and CDR2: GTSNPN, SVGIG (reference sequence). CDR3 size: 17 residues. The source of this sequence is an adult with an advanced solid tumor such as melanoma, head and neck, liver or kidney cancer. The V and J genes are TRBV30 and TRBJ2-2; 11 nucleotides match TRBD1. The sequenced sample was CD4+ or CD8+ T cells sorted from blood, obtained in a trial of the OX40 agonist ivuxolimab. The CDR3 loop reads CAWSQKGQGANTGELFF. The CDR3 DNA follows: TGTGCCTGGAGTCAGAAAGGACAGGGGGCGAATACCGGGGAGCTGTTTTTT.